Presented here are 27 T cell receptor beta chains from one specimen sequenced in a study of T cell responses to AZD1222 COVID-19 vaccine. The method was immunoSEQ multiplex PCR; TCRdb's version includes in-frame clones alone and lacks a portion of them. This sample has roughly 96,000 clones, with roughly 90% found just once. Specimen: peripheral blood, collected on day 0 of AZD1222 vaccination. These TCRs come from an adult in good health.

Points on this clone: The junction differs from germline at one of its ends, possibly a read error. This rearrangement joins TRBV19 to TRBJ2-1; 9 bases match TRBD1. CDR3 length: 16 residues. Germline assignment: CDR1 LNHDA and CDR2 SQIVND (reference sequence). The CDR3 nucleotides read TGTGCCAGTAGTGTAGATCCGGGACAGGGTTACAATGAGCAGTTCTTC. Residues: CASSVDPGQGYNEQFF.

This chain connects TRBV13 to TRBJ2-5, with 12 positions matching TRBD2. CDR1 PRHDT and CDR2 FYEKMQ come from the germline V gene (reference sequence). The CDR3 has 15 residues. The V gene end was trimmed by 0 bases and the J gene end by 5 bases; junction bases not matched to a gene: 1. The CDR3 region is CASSLGLAGGETQYF. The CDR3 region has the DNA TGTGCCAGCAGCTTAGGCCTAGCGGGAGGGGAGACCCAGTACTTC.

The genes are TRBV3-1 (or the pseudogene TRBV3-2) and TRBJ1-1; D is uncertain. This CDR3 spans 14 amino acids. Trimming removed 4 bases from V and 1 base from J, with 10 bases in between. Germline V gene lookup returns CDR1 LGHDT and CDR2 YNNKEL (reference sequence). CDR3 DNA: TGTGCCAGCAGCCGACGACGGGAGAACACTGAAGCTTTCTTT. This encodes CASSRRRENTEAFF.

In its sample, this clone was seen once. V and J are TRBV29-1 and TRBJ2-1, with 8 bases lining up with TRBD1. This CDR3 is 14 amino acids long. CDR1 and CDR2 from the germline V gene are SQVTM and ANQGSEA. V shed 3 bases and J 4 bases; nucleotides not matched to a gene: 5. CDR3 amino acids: CSVDGQGEYNEQFF. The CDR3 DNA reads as TGCAGCGTTGATGGACAGGGAGAGTACAATGAGCAGTTCTTC.

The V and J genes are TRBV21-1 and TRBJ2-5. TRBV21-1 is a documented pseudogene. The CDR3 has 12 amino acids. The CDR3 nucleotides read TGTGCCAGCAGCGCCCGTCTGGAGACCCAGTACTTC. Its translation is CASSARLETQYF.

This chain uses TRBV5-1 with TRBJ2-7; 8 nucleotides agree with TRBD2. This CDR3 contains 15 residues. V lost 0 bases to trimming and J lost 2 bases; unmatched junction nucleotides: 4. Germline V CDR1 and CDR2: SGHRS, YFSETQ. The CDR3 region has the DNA TGCGCCAGCAGCTTGGTCCCAGCGGGGGCCTACGAGCAGTACTTC. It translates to CASSLVPAGAYEQYF.

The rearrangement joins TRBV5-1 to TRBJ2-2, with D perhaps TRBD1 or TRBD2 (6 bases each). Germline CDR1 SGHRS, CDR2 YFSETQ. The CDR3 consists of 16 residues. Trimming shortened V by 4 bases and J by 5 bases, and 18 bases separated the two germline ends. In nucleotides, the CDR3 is TGCGCCAGCAGCCGGGGGCCGGGGACGGTAACCGGGGAGCTGTTTTTT. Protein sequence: CASSRGPGTVTGELFF.

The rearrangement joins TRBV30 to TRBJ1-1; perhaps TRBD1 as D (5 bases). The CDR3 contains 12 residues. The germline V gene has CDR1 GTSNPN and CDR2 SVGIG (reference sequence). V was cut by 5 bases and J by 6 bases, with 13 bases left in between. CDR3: CAWSPGGAEAFF. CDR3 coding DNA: TGTGCCTGGTCCCCGGGGGGGGCTGAAGCTTTCTTT.

The CDR3 DNA sequence: TGTGCCAGCAGCGAATTACCCCTCAGGGGGAATCAGCCCCAGCATTTT. Encoded protein: CASSELPLRGNQPQHF. V and J are TRBV13 and TRBJ1-5; 7 bases align to TRBD1. This CDR3 is 16 amino acids long. Trimming took 5 bases from V and 4 from J; bases not matched to a gene: 11. Germline V gene lookup returns CDR1 PRHDT and CDR2 FYEKMQ (reference sequence).

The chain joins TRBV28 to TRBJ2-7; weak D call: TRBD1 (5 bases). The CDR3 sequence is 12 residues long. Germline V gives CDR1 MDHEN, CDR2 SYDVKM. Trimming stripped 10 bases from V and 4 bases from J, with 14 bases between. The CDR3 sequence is CAIQGLEYEQYF. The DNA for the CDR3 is TGTGCCATCCAGGGTTTAGAGTACGAGCAGTACTTC. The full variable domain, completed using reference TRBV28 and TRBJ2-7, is DVKVTQSSRYLVKRTGEKVFLECVQDMDHENMFWYRQDPGLGLRLIYFSYDVKMKEKGDIPEGYSVSREKKERFSLILESASTNQTSMYLCAIQGLEYEQYFGPGTRLTVT.

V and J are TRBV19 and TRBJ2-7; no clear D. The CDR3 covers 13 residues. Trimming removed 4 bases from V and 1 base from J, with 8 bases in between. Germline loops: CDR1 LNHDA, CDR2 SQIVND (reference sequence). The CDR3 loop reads CASSTPGSYEQYF. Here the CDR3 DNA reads TGTGCCAGTAGTACCCCCGGGTCCTACGAGCAGTACTTC.

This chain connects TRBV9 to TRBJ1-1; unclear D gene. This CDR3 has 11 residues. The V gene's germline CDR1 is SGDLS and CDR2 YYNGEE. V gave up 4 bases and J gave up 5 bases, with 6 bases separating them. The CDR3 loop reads CASSPGTEAFF. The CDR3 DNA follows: TGTGCCAGCAGCCCGGGAACTGAAGCTTTCTTT. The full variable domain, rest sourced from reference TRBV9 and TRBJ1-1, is DSGVTQTPKHLITATGQRVTLRCSPRSGDLSVYWYQQSLDQGLQFLIQYYNGEERAKGNILERFSAQQFPDLHSELNLSSLELGDSALYFCASSPGTEAFFGQGTRLTVV.

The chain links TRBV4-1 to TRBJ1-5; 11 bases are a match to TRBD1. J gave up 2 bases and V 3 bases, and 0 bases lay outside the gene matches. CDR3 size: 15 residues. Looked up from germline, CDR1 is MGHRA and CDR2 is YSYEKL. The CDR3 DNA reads TGCGCCAGCAGCCAGGGACAGGGGGGCAATCAGCCCCAGCATTTT. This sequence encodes CASSQGQGGNQPQHF.

This CDR3 reads CASRMGRGSRRTEAFF. As DNA, the CDR3 is TGTGCCAGCCGCATGGGCAGGGGGTCGCGGAGGACTGAAGCTTTCTTT. This chain links TRBV28 with TRBJ1-1, with 7 positions matching TRBD1. Germline CDR1 reads MDHEN; CDR2 reads SYDVKM. The CDR3 is 16 amino acids. Trimming at V came to 8 bases and at J to 5 bases, leaving 17 bases not matched to a gene.

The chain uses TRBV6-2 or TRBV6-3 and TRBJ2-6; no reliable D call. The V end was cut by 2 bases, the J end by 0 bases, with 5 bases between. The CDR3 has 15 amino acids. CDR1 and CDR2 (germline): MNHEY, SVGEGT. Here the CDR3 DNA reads TGTGCCAGCAGTTACGCGGCCTCTGGGGCCAACGTCCTGACTTTC. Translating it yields CASSYAASGANVLTF.

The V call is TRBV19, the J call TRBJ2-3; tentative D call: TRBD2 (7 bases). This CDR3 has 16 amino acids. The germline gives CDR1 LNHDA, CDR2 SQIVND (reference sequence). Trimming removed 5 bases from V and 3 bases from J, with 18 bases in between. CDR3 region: CASSFGGGRSTDTQYF. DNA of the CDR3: TGTGCCAGTAGTTTCGGGGGCGGGAGAAGTACAGATACGCAGTATTTT.

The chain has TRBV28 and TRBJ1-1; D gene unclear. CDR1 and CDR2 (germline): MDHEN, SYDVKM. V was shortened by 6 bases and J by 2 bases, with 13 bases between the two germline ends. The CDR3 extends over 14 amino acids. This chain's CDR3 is CASSLITSNTEAFF. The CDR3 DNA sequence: TGTGCCAGCAGCCTTATCACCTCCAACACTGAAGCTTTCTTT.

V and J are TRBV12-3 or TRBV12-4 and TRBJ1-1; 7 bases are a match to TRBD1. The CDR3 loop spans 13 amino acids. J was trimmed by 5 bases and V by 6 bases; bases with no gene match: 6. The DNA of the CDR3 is TGTGCCAGCAGCCGACAGGGACGAACTGAAGCTTTCTTT. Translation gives CASSRQGRTEAFF.

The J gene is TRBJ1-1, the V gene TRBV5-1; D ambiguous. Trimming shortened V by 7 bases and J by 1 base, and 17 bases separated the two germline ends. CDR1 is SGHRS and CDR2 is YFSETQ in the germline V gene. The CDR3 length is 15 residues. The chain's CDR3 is CASVYHPSGNTEAFF. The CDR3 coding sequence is TGCGCCAGCGTATACCACCCGTCCGGGAACACTGAAGCTTTCTTT.

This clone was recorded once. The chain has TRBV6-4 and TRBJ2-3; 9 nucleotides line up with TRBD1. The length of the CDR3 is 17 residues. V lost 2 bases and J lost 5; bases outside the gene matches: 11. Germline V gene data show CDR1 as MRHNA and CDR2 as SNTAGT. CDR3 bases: TGTGCCAGCAGTGACGGGCCCCCGGGACAGGGTGGAGATACGCAGTATTTT. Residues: CASSDGPPGQGGDTQYF.

Here the CDR3 reads CATAGTGGSQPQHF. In DNA form, the CDR3 reads TGTGCCACAGCCGGGACAGGGGGAAGTCAGCCCCAGCATTTT. V and J are TRBV24-1 and TRBJ1-5, with 11 bases identical to TRBD1. V was clipped by 10 bases and J by 6 bases; unmatched bases: 7. This CDR3 comprises 14 residues. Germline CDR1 is KGHDR and CDR2 is SFDVKD.

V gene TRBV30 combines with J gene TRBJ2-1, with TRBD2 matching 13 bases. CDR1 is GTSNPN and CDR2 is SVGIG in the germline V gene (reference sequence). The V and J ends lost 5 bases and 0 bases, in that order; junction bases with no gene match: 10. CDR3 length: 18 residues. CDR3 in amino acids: CAWALGLAGASSYNEQFF. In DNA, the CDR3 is TGTGCCTGGGCCCTCGGACTAGCGGGGGCGAGCTCCTACAATGAGCAGTTCTTC.

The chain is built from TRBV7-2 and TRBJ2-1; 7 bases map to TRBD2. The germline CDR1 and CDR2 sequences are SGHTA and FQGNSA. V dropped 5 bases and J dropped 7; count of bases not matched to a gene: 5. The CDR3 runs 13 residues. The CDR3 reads CASSAGLHNEQFF. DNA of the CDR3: TGTGCCAGCAGCGCGGGACTACATAATGAGCAGTTCTTC.

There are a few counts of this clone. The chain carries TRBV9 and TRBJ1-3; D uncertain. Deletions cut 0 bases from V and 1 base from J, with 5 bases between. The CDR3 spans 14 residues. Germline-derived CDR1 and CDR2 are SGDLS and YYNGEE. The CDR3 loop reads CASSVAISGNTIYF. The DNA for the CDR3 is TGTGCCAGCAGCGTAGCGATTTCTGGAAACACCATATATTTT.

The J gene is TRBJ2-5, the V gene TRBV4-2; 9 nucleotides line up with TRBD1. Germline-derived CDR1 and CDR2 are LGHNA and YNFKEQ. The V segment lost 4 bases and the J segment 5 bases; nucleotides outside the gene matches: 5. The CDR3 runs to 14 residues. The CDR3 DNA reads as TGTGCCAGCAGCCCGGGACAGGGAACGGAGACCCAGTACTTC. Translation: CASSPGQGTETQYF.

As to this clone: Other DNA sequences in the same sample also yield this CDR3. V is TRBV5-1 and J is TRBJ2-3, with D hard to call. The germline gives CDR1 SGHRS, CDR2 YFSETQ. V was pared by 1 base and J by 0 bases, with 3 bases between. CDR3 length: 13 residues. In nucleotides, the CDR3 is TGCGCCAGCAGCTTGCTCAGCACAGATACGCAGTATTTT. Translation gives CASSLLSTDTQYF. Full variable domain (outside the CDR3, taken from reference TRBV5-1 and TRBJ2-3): KAGVTQTPRYLIKTRGQQVTLSCSPISGHRSVSWYQQTPGQGLQFLFEYFSETQRNKGNFPGRFSGRQFSNSRSEMNVSTLELGDSALYLCASSLLSTDTQYFGPGTRLTVL.

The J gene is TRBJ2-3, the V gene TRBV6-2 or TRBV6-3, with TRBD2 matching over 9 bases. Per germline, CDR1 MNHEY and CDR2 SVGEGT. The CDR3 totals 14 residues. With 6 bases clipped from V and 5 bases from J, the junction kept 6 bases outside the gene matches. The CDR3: CASSSLREGDTQYF. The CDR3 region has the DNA TGTGCCAGCAGCAGTCTGCGGGAGGGAGATACGCAGTATTTT.